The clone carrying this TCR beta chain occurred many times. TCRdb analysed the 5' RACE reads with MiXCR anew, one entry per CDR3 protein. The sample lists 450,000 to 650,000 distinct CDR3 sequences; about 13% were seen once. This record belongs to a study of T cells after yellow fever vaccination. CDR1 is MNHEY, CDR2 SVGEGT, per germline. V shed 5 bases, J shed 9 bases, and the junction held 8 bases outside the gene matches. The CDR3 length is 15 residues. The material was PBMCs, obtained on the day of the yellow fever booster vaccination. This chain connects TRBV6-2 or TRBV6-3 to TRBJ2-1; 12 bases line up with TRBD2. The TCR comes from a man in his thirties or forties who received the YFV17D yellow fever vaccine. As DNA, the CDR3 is TGTGCCAGCAGTCGCCGACTAGCGGGAGAAGCTGAGCAGTTCTTC. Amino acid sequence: CASSRRLAGEAEQFF.